This passage covers 6 T cell receptor beta chains from one sample sequenced in a study of blood T cell repertoires in COVID-19. Clones were read by immunoSEQ multiplex PCR, and TCRdb kept only the in-frame ones, dropping some. This sample carries 170,000 or so clones, roughly 85% of them seen once, and the ten largest clones take roughly 28%. Sequences were obtained from peripheral blood. These receptors were collected from a woman in her seventies with acute or convalescent COVID-19.

The J gene is TRBJ1-5, the V gene TRBV19; D perhaps matches TRBD1 (6 bases). Germline values: CDR1 LNHDA, CDR2 SQIVND (reference sequence). V was trimmed by 7 bases and J by 4 bases, leaving 17 bases between them. The CDR3 covers 15 residues. The CDR3 nucleotides are TGTGCCAGTACCCATCCTGACAGGCGAAATCAGCCCCAGCATTTT. Translation: CASTHPDRRNQPQHF.

The chain employs TRBV30 and TRBJ1-6; TRBD1 might be the D (6 bases). Germline assignment: CDR1 GTSNPN and CDR2 SVGIG (reference sequence). The CDR3 runs 15 residues. Trimming shortened V by 4 bases and J by 12 bases, and 22 bases separated the two germline ends. The CDR3, as DNA: TGTGCCTGGACGACCGACAGGTTTAATTCTTTACCCCTCCACTTT. This codes for CAWTTDRFNSLPLHF.

The chain combines TRBV7-2 with TRBJ2-1, with a weak D call TRBD2 (5 bases). V was trimmed by 8 bases and J by 5 bases, leaving 13 bases between them. The CDR3 length is 13 residues. The germline gives CDR1 SGHTA, CDR2 FQGNSA. For the CDR3, the DNA is TGTGCCAGCCAGGCCGCGGGTAACAATGAGCAGTTCTTC. It yields the protein CASQAAGNNEQFF.

This chain connects TRBV4-1 to TRBJ1-1; the match to TRBD1 covers 8 bases. The germline gives CDR1 MGHRA, CDR2 YSYEKL. J gave up 2 bases and V 8 bases, and 4 bases lay outside the gene matches. CDR3 length equals 13 residues. CDR3 DNA sequence: TGCGCCAGCGCCGGACAGGGAAACACTGAAGCTTTCTTT. Translating it yields CASAGQGNTEAFF.

The chain is built from TRBV7-2 and TRBJ2-1, with 8 bases that match TRBD2. Germline loops: CDR1 SGHTA, CDR2 FQGNSA. The CDR3 has 15 residues. Trimming at V came to 4 bases and at J to 2 bases, leaving 4 bases not matched to a gene. CDR3 protein: CASSSIAGTYNEQFF. The CDR3 region has the DNA TGTGCCAGCAGCTCAATAGCGGGAACCTACAATGAGCAGTTCTTC.

V is TRBV11-2 and J is TRBJ1-3; TRBD1 matches at 7 bases. From germline, CDR1 is SGHAT and CDR2 FQNNGV. Losses at the gene ends were 5 bases for V and 10 bases for J; bases not matched to a gene: 14. The CDR3 length is 15 residues. CDR3 protein: CASSRGQGGMRTIYF. The CDR3 DNA reads as TGTGCCAGCAGCCGCGGGCAGGGGGGCATGCGAACCATATATTTT.